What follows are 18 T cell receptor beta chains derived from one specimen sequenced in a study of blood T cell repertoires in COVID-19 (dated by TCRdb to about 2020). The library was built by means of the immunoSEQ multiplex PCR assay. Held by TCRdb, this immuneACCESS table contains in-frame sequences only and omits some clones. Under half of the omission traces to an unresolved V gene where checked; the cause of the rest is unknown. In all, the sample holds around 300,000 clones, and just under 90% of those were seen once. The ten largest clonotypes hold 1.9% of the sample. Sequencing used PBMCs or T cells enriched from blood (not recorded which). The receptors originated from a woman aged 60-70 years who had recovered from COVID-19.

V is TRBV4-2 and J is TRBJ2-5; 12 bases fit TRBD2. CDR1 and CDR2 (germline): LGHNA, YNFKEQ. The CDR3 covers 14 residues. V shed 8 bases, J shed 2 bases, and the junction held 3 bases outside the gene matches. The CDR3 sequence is CASSTSGGQETQYF. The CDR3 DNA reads TGTGCCAGCTCGACTAGCGGGGGACAAGAGACCCAGTACTTC.

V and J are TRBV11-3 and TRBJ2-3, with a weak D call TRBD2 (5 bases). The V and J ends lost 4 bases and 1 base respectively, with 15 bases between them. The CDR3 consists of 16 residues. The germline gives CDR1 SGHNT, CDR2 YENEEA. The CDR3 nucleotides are TGTGCCAGCAGCTCACGACTAATCGTTCGCACAGATACGCAGTATTTT. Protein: CASSSRLIVRTDTQYF.

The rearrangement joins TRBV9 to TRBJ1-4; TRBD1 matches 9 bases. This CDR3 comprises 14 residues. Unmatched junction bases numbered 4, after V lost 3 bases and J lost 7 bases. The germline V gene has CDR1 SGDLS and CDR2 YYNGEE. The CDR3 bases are TGTGCCAGCAGCGGGACAGGGGCAGGTGAAAAACTGTTTTTT. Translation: CASSGTGAGEKLFF.

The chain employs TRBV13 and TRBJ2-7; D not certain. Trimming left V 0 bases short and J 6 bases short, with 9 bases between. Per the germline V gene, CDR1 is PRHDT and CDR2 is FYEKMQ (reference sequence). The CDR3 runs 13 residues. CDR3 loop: CASSLGSVREQYF. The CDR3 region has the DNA TGTGCCAGCAGCTTAGGCTCTGTTCGCGAGCAGTACTTC.

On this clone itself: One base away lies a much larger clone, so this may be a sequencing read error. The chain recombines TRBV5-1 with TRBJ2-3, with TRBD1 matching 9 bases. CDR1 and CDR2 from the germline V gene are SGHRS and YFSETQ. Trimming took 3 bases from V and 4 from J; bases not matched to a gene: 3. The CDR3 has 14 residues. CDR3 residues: CASSSGQGPDTQYF. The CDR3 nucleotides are TGCGCCAGCAGCTCAGGACAGGGGCCAGATACGCAGTATTTT.

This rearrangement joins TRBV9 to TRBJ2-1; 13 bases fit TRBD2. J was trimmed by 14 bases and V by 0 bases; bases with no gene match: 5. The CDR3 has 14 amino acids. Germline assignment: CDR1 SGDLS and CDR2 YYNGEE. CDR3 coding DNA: TGTGCCAGCAGCGTAGAAGGACTAGCGGGAGCCGAGTTCTTC. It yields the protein CASSVEGLAGAEFF. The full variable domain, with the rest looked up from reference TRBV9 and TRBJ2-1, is DSGVTQTPKHLITATGQRVTLRCSPRSGDLSVYWYQQSLDQGLQFLIQYYNGEERAKGNILERFSAQQFPDLHSELNLSSLELGDSALYFCASSVEGLAGAEFFGPGTRLTVL.

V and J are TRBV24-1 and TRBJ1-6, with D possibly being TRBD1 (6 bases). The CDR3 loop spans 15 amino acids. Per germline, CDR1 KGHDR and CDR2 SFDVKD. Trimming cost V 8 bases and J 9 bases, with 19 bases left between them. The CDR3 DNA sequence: TGTGCCACCACCTTCCCTAGGGGGGGTGGTTCACCCCTCCACTTT. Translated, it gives CATTFPRGGGSPLHF.

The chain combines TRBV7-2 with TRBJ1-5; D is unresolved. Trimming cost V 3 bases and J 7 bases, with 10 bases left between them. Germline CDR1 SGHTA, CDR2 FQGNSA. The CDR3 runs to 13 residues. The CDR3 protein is CASSLGGGQPQHF. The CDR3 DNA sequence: TGTGCCAGCAGCTTGGGAGGTGGGCAGCCCCAGCATTTT.

This CDR3 is CASRFGSDEQFF. CDR3 nucleotides: TGTGCCAGTAGGTTCGGGAGTGATGAGCAGTTCTTC. This chain links TRBV19 with TRBJ2-1; TRBD2 is a possible D gene (6 bases). CDR1 and CDR2 (germline): LNHDA, SQIVND (reference sequence). The CDR3 consists of 12 residues. V dropped 6 bases and J dropped 8 bases, with 11 bases sitting between them.

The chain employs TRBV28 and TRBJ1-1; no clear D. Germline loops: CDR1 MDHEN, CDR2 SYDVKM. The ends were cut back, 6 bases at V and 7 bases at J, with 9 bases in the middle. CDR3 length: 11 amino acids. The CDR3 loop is CASSEGLEAFF. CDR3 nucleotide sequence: TGTGCCAGCAGCGAGGGCCTTGAAGCTTTCTTT. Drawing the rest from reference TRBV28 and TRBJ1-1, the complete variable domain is DVKVTQSSRYLVKRTGEKVFLECVQDMDHENMFWYRQDPGLGLRLIYFSYDVKMKEKGDIPEGYSVSREKKERFSLILESASTNQTSMYLCASSEGLEAFFGQGTRLTVV.

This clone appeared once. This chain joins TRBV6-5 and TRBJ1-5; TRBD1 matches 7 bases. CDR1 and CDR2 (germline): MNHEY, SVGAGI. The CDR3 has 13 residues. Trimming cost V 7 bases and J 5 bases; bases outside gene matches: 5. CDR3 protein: CASKQGNDQPQHF. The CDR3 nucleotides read TGTGCCAGCAAACAGGGGAATGATCAGCCCCAGCATTTT.

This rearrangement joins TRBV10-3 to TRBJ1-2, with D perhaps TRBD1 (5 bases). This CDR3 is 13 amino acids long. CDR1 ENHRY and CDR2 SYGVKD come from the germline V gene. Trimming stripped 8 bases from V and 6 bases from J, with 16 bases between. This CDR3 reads CAISGGGRNGYTF. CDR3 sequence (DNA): TGTGCCATCTCTGGGGGGGGAAGGAATGGCTACACCTTC.

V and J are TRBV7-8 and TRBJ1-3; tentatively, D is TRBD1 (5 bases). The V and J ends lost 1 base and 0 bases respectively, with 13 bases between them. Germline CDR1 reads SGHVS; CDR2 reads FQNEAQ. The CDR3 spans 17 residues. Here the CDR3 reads CASSLDVGGSSGNTIYF. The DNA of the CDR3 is TGTGCCAGCAGCTTAGATGTGGGGGGGAGCTCTGGAAACACCATATATTTT. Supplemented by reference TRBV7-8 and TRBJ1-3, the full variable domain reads GAGVSQSPRYKVAKRGQDVALRCDPISGHVSLFWYQQALGQGPEFLTYFQNEAQLDKSGLPSDRFFAERPEGSVSTLKIQRTQQEDSAVYLCASSLDVGGSSGNTIYFGEGSWLTVV.

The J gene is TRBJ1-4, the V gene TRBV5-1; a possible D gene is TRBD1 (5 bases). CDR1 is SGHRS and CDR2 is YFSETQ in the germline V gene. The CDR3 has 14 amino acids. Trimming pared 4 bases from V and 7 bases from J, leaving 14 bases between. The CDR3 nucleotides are TGCGCCAGCAGCCCTGGTGACGGGGGTGAAAAACTGTTTTTT. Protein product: CASSPGDGGEKLFF.

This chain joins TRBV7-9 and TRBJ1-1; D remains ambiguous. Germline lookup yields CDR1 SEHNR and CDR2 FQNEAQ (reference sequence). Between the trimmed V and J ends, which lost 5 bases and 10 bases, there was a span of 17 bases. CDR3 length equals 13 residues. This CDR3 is CASSAGGEGLAFF. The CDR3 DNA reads TGTGCCAGCAGCGCGGGCGGAGAGGGTTTAGCTTTCTTT.

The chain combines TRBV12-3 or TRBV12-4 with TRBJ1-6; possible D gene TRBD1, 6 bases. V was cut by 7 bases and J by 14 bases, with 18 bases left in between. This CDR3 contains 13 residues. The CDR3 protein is CASILGGGRTLHF. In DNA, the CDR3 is TGTGCCAGCATTCTAGGGGGGGGAAGGACCCTCCACTTT.

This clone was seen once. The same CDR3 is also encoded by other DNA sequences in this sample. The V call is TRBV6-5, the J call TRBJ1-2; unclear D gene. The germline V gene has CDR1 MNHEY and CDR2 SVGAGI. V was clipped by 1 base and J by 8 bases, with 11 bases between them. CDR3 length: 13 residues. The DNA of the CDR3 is TGTGCCAGCAGTTACTATCGGGGAGGAGGCTACACCTTC. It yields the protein CASSYYRGGGYTF.

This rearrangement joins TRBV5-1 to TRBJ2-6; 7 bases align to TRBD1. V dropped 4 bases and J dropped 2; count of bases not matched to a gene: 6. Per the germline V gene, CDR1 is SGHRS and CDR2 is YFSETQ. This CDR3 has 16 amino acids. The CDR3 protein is CASSPPTGAGANVLTF. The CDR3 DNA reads TGCGCCAGCAGCCCTCCAACAGGGGCTGGGGCCAACGTCCTGACTTTC.